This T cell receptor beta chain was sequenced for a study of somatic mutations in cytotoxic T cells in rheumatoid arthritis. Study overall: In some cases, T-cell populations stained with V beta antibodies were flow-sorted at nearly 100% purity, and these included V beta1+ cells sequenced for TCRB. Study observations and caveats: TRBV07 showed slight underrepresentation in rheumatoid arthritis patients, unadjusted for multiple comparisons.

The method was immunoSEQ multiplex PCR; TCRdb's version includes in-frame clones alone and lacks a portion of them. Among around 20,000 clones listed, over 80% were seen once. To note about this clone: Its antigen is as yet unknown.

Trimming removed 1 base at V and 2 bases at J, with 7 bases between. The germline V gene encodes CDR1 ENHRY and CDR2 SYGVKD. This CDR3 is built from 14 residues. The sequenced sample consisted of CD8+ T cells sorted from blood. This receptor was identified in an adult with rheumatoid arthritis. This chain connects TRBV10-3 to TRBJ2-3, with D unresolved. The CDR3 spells CAISELTVTDTQYF. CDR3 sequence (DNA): TGTGCCATCAGTGAGTTAACGGTCACAGATACGCAGTATTTT.